One and the same sample provided the 30 T cell receptor beta chains below, sequenced in a study of patients and donors after allogeneic stem cell transplantation (dated by TCRdb to the early 2020s). Libraries were prepared through RT-PCR. Sequencing relied on a NextSeq 550. TCRdb applied fastp at Q25 and MiXCR to the public reads, then kept only in-frame beta chains. Rows are unified per CDR3 protein, each entry keeping the most common DNA and genes. A total of about 160,000 distinct CDR3 sequences appear in this sample, approximately 37% of them only once. The top ten clonotypes cover 50% of the sample. Sequencing was carried out using blood, either unsorted or a sorted T cell fraction (not recorded which). The receptors here all came from a human donor who was either an allogeneic HSCT recipient or a stem cell or donor lymphocyte infusion donor (not recorded which). It is not recorded whose cells these are; they may come from a transplant donor.

CDR3 amino acids: CASSPGDYEQYF. CDR3 coding DNA: TGTGCCAGCAGCCCCGGGGACTACGAGCAGTACTTC. The V gene is TRBV13, the J gene TRBJ2-7, with D possibly TRBD2 on 5 matching bases. Trimming took 5 bases from V and 3 from J, leaving 8 bases between them. There are 12 residues in the CDR3. Germline CDR1 PRHDT, CDR2 FYEKMQ (reference sequence).

Ten or more counts support this clonotype. The chain uses TRBV20-1 and TRBJ1-6; D might be TRBD1 (6 bases). CDR3 length equals 14 residues. Trimming took off 3 bases at V and 5 bases at J, with 11 bases between the two ends. CDR1 and CDR2 (germline): DFQATT, SNEGSKA (reference sequence). The CDR3 is CSARVQGNNSPLHF. Written as DNA, the CDR3 is TGCAGTGCTAGGGTCCAGGGGAATAATTCACCCCTCCACTTT.

The V call is TRBV11-2, the J call TRBJ2-3, with a tentative D call TRBD2 (6 bases). Trimming shortened V by 5 bases and J by 6 bases, and 21 bases separated the two germline ends. From germline, CDR1 is SGHAT and CDR2 FQNNGV. CDR3 length equals 16 residues. The CDR3 sequence: CASSLGWDSAPDTQYF. DNA for the CDR3: TGTGCCAGCAGCCTAGGTTGGGACTCCGCCCCCGATACGCAGTATTTT.

The gene calls are TRBV12-3 or TRBV12-4 and TRBJ1-4; a weak D match, TRBD1 (6 bases). The CDR3 sequence is 13 residues long. Trimming shortened V by 6 bases and J by 7 bases, and 12 bases separated the two germline ends. CDR3 loop: CASREQGREKLFF. CDR3 DNA sequence: TGTGCCAGCAGGGAACAGGGTCGTGAAAAACTGTTTTTT.

The chain uses TRBV5-1 and TRBJ2-4; 9 nucleotides align to TRBD2. Losses at the gene ends were 2 bases for V and 1 base for J; bases not matched to a gene: 4. This CDR3 has 16 residues. Looked up from germline, CDR1 is SGHRS and CDR2 is YFSETQ. This CDR3 reads CASSLGAGGAKNIQYF. For the CDR3, the DNA is TGCGCCAGCAGCTTAGGAGCGGGGGGTGCCAAAAACATTCAGTACTTC.

The V call is TRBV5-1, the J call TRBJ2-1; weak D call: TRBD2 (5 bases). The V gene lost 1 base and the J gene lost 8 bases, with 13 bases spanning the gap. Germline CDR1 reads SGHRS; CDR2 reads YFSETQ. The CDR3 has 14 amino acids. The CDR3 protein is CASSLTSLAHEQFF. The CDR3, as DNA: TGCGCCAGCAGCTTGACGTCCCTAGCCCATGAGCAGTTCTTC.

Many counts were recorded for this clonotype. The chain is built from TRBV12-3 or TRBV12-4 and TRBJ1-1, with D maybe TRBD1 (5 bases). The CDR3 sequence is 14 residues long. The germline V and J ends were trimmed by 6 bases and 5 bases, with 16 bases remaining between them. The CDR3 is CASRLFGAGTEAFF. CDR3 coding DNA: TGTGCCAGCAGACTCTTTGGGGCTGGAACTGAAGCTTTCTTT.

The rearrangement links TRBV7-6 to TRBJ2-1, with unresolved D. The CDR3 runs to 15 residues. Between the trimmed V and J ends, which lost 1 base and 1 base, there was a span of 8 bases. In germline, CDR1 is SGHVS, CDR2 FNYEAQ. The CDR3: CASSLGQQSYNEQFF. CDR3 nucleotide sequence: TGTGCCAGCAGCTTAGGCCAACAATCCTACAATGAGCAGTTCTTC.

The chain employs TRBV24-1 and TRBJ2-3, with 8 positions matching TRBD2. This CDR3 region has 16 residues. The germline gives CDR1 KGHDR, CDR2 SFDVKD. J lost 4 bases, V lost 0 bases, and 5 bases had no gene match. The CDR3 sequence is CATSDLRLAGSDTQYF. Here the CDR3 DNA reads TGTGCCACCAGTGATTTGAGGCTAGCGGGTTCAGATACGCAGTATTTT.

As concerns this clonotype: The junction does not match germline at one end; this may be a read error. CDR3 DNA: TGTGCTAGCAGCTTACGACAGGCGGCGAACACCGGGGAGCTGTTTTTT. This translates into CASSLRQAANTGELFF. V usage is TRBV7-7 and J usage is TRBJ2-2; tentatively, D is TRBD1 (6 bases). This CDR3 is 16 amino acids long. Germline V gene data show CDR1 as SSHAT and CDR2 as FNYEAQ (reference sequence).

As DNA, the CDR3 is TGTGCCAGCAGCGTAGGTCAGACCCAGCTGAGTGAAAAACTGTTTTTT. Protein sequence: CASSVGQTQLSEKLFF. The chain employs TRBV9 and TRBJ1-4, with D uncertain. CDR3 size: 16 residues. Trimming took 0 bases from V and 7 from J, leaving 16 bases between them. Looked up from germline, CDR1 is SGDLS and CDR2 is YYNGEE.

The chain couples TRBV20-1 to TRBJ2-7; D might be TRBD1 (5 bases). The CDR3 loop spans 13 amino acids. Germline V CDR1 and CDR2: DFQATT, SNEGSKA (reference sequence). V shed 5 bases and J shed 2 bases, with 13 bases lying between them. The chain's CDR3 is CSAVWGSTYEQYF. CDR3 nucleotides: TGCAGTGCTGTTTGGGGCAGTACCTACGAGCAGTACTTC.

This clonotype was observed a few times. J is TRBJ1-2 and V is TRBV9; maybe TRBD1 (5 bases). The CDR3 contains 14 residues. From germline, CDR1 is SGDLS and CDR2 YYNGEE. With 4 bases removed from V and 1 base from J, the gap between germline ends came to 11 bases. This chain's CDR3 is CASSLPGLNYGYTF. The CDR3 nucleotides are TGTGCCAGCAGCCTCCCGGGGCTTAACTATGGCTACACCTTC.

The J gene is TRBJ2-7, the V gene TRBV5-1; 9 bases are shared with TRBD1. V lost 2 bases, J lost 2 bases, and 5 bases stayed unmatched. The CDR3 covers 15 residues. In germline, CDR1 is SGHRS, CDR2 YFSETQ. The CDR3 sequence: CASSLGTGRPYEQYV. DNA for the CDR3: TGCGCCAGCAGCTTAGGGACAGGGCGTCCCTACGAGCAGTACGTC.

This clonotype was picked up a small number of times. The chain has TRBV12-3 or TRBV12-4 and TRBJ1-1; D possibly corresponds to TRBD1 (5 bases). The V end was cut by 1 base, the J end by 3 bases, with 12 bases between. The CDR3 runs to 15 residues. The CDR3 region has the DNA TGTGCCAGCAGTTTAGGAGGGGTCCGCGACACTGAAGCTTTCTTT. It specifies CASSLGGVRDTEAFF.

V usage is TRBV12-3 or TRBV12-4 and J usage is TRBJ1-1; D is unresolved. The CDR3 has 16 residues. With 5 bases removed from V and 3 bases from J, the gap between germline ends came to 19 bases. DNA of the CDR3: TGTGCCAGCAGTCCTAGTATGGCGGGGTTAGACACTGAAGCTTTCTTT. Its translation: CASSPSMAGLDTEAFF.

This chain links TRBV20-1 with TRBJ1-2; possibly TRBD1 for D (5 bases). V lost 5 bases to trimming and J lost 11 bases, with 15 bases between them. Germline V CDR1 and CDR2: DFQATT, SNEGSKA (reference sequence). The CDR3 is made up of 11 amino acids. The CDR3 loop is CSAVLQGRYTF. CDR3 coding DNA: TGCAGTGCTGTACTCCAGGGACGTTACACCTTC.

The count of this clonotype is one. This chain connects TRBV12-3 or TRBV12-4 to TRBJ1-3; D uncertain. The V end lost 1 base, the J end lost 0 bases, and 7 bases lay between the germline ends. The CDR3 is made up of 15 amino acids. CDR3 sequence: CASSLDWSSGNTIYF. The CDR3 DNA follows: TGTGCCAGCAGTTTAGACTGGAGCTCTGGAAACACCATATATTTT.

The chain joins TRBV28 to TRBJ1-2; the D is unclear. Trimming stripped 3 bases from V and 4 bases from J, with 15 bases between. CDR1 is MDHEN and CDR2 is SYDVKM in the germline V gene. CDR3 size: 15 residues. CDR3 nucleotide sequence: TGTGCCAGCAGTTTTAGAGGGAGGGCCGGCTATGGCTACACCTTC. It is translated as CASSFRGRAGYGYTF.

The V call is TRBV29-1, the J call TRBJ2-7; TRBD1 aligns across 7 bases. Trimming took 0 bases from V and 0 from J; bases not matched to a gene: 5. The CDR3 totals 15 residues. Germline CDR1 is SQVTM and CDR2 is ANQGSEA. DNA of the CDR3: TGCAGCGTTGAAGAACCCTACAGGGGCTCCTACGAGCAGTACGTC. Translated: CSVEEPYRGSYEQYV.

This clonotype was counted a few times. CDR3 sequence (DNA): TGTGCCAGCAGCCCCTTGATGAACACTGAAGCTTTCTTT. As protein: CASSPLMNTEAFF. This sequence joins TRBV9 and TRBJ1-1; D is uncertain. Trimming removed 4 bases at V and 0 bases at J, with 7 bases between. The CDR3 runs 13 residues. Germline loops: CDR1 SGDLS, CDR2 YYNGEE.

V is TRBV12-3 or TRBV12-4 and J is TRBJ2-1; TRBD2 matches 11 bases. The CDR3 runs 15 residues. Trimming at V came to 8 bases and at J to 6 bases, leaving 9 bases not matched to a gene. The CDR3 coding sequence is TGTGCCAGCCTCCCCCTAGCGGGGGGCTCCAATGAGCAGTTCTTC. It specifies CASLPLAGGSNEQFF.

The J gene is TRBJ1-6, the V gene TRBV27, with TRBD1 as a possible D gene (5 bases). The CDR3 sequence is 15 residues long. In germline, CDR1 is MNHEY, CDR2 SMNVEV (reference sequence). Trimming removed 4 bases from V and 7 bases from J, with 14 bases in between. The CDR3: CASSSLTVSNSPLHF. CDR3 nucleotide sequence: TGTGCCAGCAGTTCATTGACAGTTTCGAATTCACCCCTCCACTTT.

The chain carries TRBV29-1 and TRBJ2-1; D may be TRBD2 (5 bases). Germline V gene data show CDR1 as SQVTM and CDR2 as ANQGSEA. Trimming took off 1 base at V and 7 bases at J, with 11 bases between the two ends. The CDR3 has 13 residues. The DNA for the CDR3 is TGCAGCGTTGAAGCTAGCACATTTAATGAGCAGTTCTTC. It translates to CSVEASTFNEQFF.

The CDR3 loop is CASRPQGNTEAFF. The CDR3 region has the DNA TGTGCCAGCAGGCCACAGGGGAACACTGAAGCTTTCTTT. The gene calls are TRBV6-5 and TRBJ1-1, with a possible D match to TRBD1 (6 bases). Germline V gene data show CDR1 as MNHEY and CDR2 as SVGAGI. V was shortened by 6 bases and J by 1 base, with 9 bases between the two germline ends. This CDR3 region has 13 residues.

The rearrangement links TRBV4-3 to TRBJ2-2, with 7 bases fitting TRBD1. This CDR3 is 16 amino acids long. The V gene end was trimmed by 0 bases and the J gene end by 4 bases; junction bases not matched to a gene: 5. Germline V gives CDR1 LGHNA, CDR2 YSLEER. The CDR3 bases are TGCGCCAGCAGCCAAGATAAAGGGGGCCGCACCGGGGAGCTGTTTTTT. Translation gives CASSQDKGGRTGELFF.

This clonotype was counted once. J is TRBJ1-1 and V is TRBV28, with 11 bases identical to TRBD1. CDR3 length: 14 residues. Germline lookup yields CDR1 MDHEN and CDR2 SYDVKM. Trimming took 6 bases from V and 3 from J; bases not matched to a gene: 3. The CDR3 DNA sequence: TGTGCCAGCAGGGGACAGGGGGGCCACACTGAAGCTTTCTTT. It is translated as CASRGQGGHTEAFF.

This clonotype was seen only a few times. This chain uses TRBV7-9 with TRBJ1-5; 7 bases align to TRBD1. V shed 4 bases and J 7 bases; nucleotides not matched to a gene: 7. This CDR3 comprises 14 residues. Germline V lookup: CDR1 SEHNR, CDR2 FQNEAQ (reference sequence). CDR3 sequence reads: CASSSDRAWQPQHF. The CDR3 DNA reads TGTGCCAGCAGCTCCGACAGGGCATGGCAGCCCCAGCATTTT.

The chain carries TRBV20-1 and TRBJ1-1, with TRBD1 matching over 9 bases. Per the germline V gene, CDR1 is DFQATT and CDR2 is SNEGSKA (reference sequence). V gave up 6 bases and J gave up 1 base; unmatched junction bases: 12. The CDR3 sequence is 16 residues long. The CDR3 region has the DNA TGCAGTGCCGCTCCGGGACAGGGTTTTGGGAACACTGAAGCTTTCTTT. This encodes CSAAPGQGFGNTEAFF.

In this sample, this clonotype turned up once. V usage is TRBV9 and J usage is TRBJ1-5; D uncertain. CDR1 SGDLS and CDR2 YYNGEE come from the germline V gene. Trimming took off 1 base at V and 5 bases at J, with 7 bases between the two ends. The CDR3 totals 13 residues. The CDR3 DNA follows: TGTGCCAGCAGCGTACGGTGGGATCAGCCCCAGCATTTT. It encodes CASSVRWDQPQHF.